Below, one TCR beta chain is given with its context. The antigen remains unidentified. The data originate from a study of T-cell memory formation after mild COVID-19. In the study overall: Clusters were largely donor specific. General study findings and limits: Researchers could not confirm that second-wave clones peaking on day 37 targeted SARS-CoV-2.

Using its own MiXCR run on the 5' RACE reads, TCRdb lists one record per CDR3 protein. The sample holds about 110,000 distinct CDR3 sequences, approximately 13% seen once. V was pared by 2 bases and J by 3 bases, with 13 bases between. CDR3 size: 15 residues. Germline loops: CDR1 ENHRY, CDR2 SYGVKD. This rearrangement joins TRBV10-3 to TRBJ2-5; tentatively, D is TRBD1 (5 bases). This sequence was found in an adult woman who had mild COVID-19 (a few samples of this study predate the infection). Cell type and time point are not known. The material sequenced was PBMCs or a T cell subset sorted from them (not recorded which). For the CDR3, the DNA is TGTGCCATCAGTGAGAGCCACAGGCCTAAAGAGACCCAGTACTTC. Encoded protein: CAISESHRPKETQYF.